This entry concerns a single T cell receptor (beta chain). Antigen specificity is unknown. The sample is drawn from a study of T cell repertoires in cytomegalovirus infection. The V end was cut by 6 bases, the J end by 0 bases, with 6 bases between. The CDR3 consists of 13 residues. Germline assignment: CDR1 MNHGY and CDR2 SAAAGT. TCRdb re-called the reads with MiXCR, one entry per CDR3 protein. The sample carries about 570,000 distinct CDR3 sequences, approximately 40% recorded once. Whole-study results and caveats: Across the ex vivo response, the dominant clonotypes were HLA-C-restricted CMV-specific TCR beta clonotypes.

Material: cultured PBMCs, obtained from culture after CMV antigen stimulation. The chain uses TRBV6-8 and TRBJ2-1; D uncertain. The clonotype originates from a human donor in good health (CMV status not recorded). Some clones in this sample may be carry-over from other donors' samples. DNA for the CDR3: TGTGCCAGCAGCCGACACTCCTACAATGAGCAGTTCTTC. It translates to CASSRHSYNEQFF.